This record covers a single T cell receptor beta chain. Its antigen is undetermined. These data originate in a study of cytomegalovirus exposure and HLA in healthy donors. The study, taken as a whole, reports: Later analysis associated a missense DCLRE1C variant with TCR beta V- and J-gene trimming. Relative to the 666-donor mean, N-insertions were reportedly fewer in an Asian-associated ancestry cluster in a later analysis.

13 Jbeta primers and 60 Vbeta primers were used for the PCR. Clones were read by immunoSEQ multiplex PCR, and TCRdb kept only the in-frame ones, dropping some. The sample lists around 89,000 clones, about 84% seen once, with about 1.2% in the top ten. CDR1 is LGHNA, CDR2 YSLEER, per germline. This CDR3 is 17 amino acids long. The trim removed 2 bases at V and 5 bases at J, leaving 8 bases unmatched. The receptor was derived from a girl aged 2-9 years in good health and CMV-seropositive. The chain has TRBV4-3 and TRBJ2-1; 11 bases fit TRBD2. The sample taken for sequencing was PBMCs. CDR3 in amino acids: CASSQNTGTSGDNEQFF. The DNA for the CDR3 is TGCGCCAGCAGCCAAAACACCGGGACTAGCGGTGACAATGAGCAGTTCTTC.